The 30 T cell receptor beta chains below come from one sample, sequenced in a study of cytomegalovirus exposure and HLA in healthy donors. PCR used 60 Vbeta primers and 13 Jbeta primers. TCRdb keeps only in-frame clones here, not all; method: immunoSEQ multiplex PCR. The table includes approximately 120,000 clones, about 80% detected once. The sequencing input was PBMCs. These receptors were obtained from a young man in good health and CMV-seropositive.

V is TRBV27 and J is TRBJ2-1; the D is unclear. The V end lost 5 bases, the J end lost 3 bases, and 8 bases lay between the germline ends. Germline values: CDR1 MNHEY, CDR2 SMNVEV (reference sequence). This CDR3 comprises 13 residues. The CDR3 DNA is TGTGCCAGCAGTCACACCGACTACAATGAGCAGTTCTTC. Protein: CASSHTDYNEQFF.

The chain combines TRBV7-2 with TRBJ1-5; maybe TRBD1 (5 bases). From germline, CDR1 is SGHTA and CDR2 FQGNSA. The CDR3 covers 13 residues. Trimming shortened V by 5 bases and J by 4 bases, and 9 bases separated the two germline ends. The CDR3 nucleotides read TGTGCCAGCAGCAAGGCAGGGAATCAGCCCCAGCATTTT. This translates into CASSKAGNQPQHF.

This clone was observed a handful of times. V and J are TRBV4-1 and TRBJ2-1; D may be TRBD1 (6 bases). CDR3 size: 15 residues. CDR1 is MGHRA and CDR2 is YSYEKL in the germline V gene. V was clipped by 7 bases and J by 7 bases, with 20 bases between them. CDR3 coding DNA: TGCGCCAGCACTCCTGGACAGCACCTTGGGAATGAGCAGTTCTTC. Amino acids: CASTPGQHLGNEQFF.

There are a few counts of this clone. The genes are TRBV18 and TRBJ2-1, with a possible D match to TRBD1 (6 bases). Trimming removed 4 bases at V and 3 bases at J, with 7 bases between. Germline CDR1 and CDR2: KGHSH and LQKENI. CDR3 length: 13 amino acids. CDR3 bases: TGTGCCAGCTCACAGGGGGACTACAATGAGCAGTTCTTC. It specifies CASSQGDYNEQFF. Using reference TRBV18 and TRBJ2-1 for the parts outside the CDR3, the full variable domain is NAGVMQNPRHLVRRRGQEARLRCSPMKGHSHVYWYRQLPEEGLKFMVYLQKENIIDESGMPKERFSAEFPKEGPSILRIQQVVRGDSAAYFCASSQGDYNEQFFGPGTRLTVL.

The V call is TRBV28, the J call TRBJ2-3, with D perhaps TRBD2 (5 bases). The germline CDR1 and CDR2 sequences are MDHEN and SYDVKM. With 6 bases removed from V and 0 bases from J, the gap between germline ends came to 16 bases. The CDR3 has 16 residues. Here the CDR3 reads CASSRKRGTSTDTQYF. The CDR3 nucleotides are TGTGCCAGCAGCCGGAAACGGGGAACTAGCACAGATACGCAGTATTTT.

This clone has just one count. The V and J genes are TRBV29-1 and TRBJ2-7, with D possibly being TRBD1 (6 bases). Germline V gene sequence: CDR1 SQVTM, CDR2 ANQGSEA. V lost 5 bases and J 6 bases, leaving 11 bases between the germline ends. The CDR3 extends over 11 amino acids. CDR3 nucleotide sequence: TGCAGCGTTACTACAGGGAGCGAGCAGTACTTC. This sequence encodes CSVTTGSEQYF.

CDR3 nucleotides: TGCGCCAGCAGCTTGGGGGACAGGCTCACAGATACGCAGTATTTT. Encoded protein: CASSLGDRLTDTQYF. This rearrangement joins TRBV5-1 to TRBJ2-3; 8 nucleotides line up with TRBD1. This CDR3 comprises 15 residues. Trimming took 0 bases from V and 2 from J; bases not matched to a gene: 2. The germline gives CDR1 SGHRS, CDR2 YFSETQ.

The V call is TRBV11-1, the J call TRBJ2-3; the D gene is possibly TRBD2 (5 bases). Per the germline V gene, CDR1 is SGHAT and CDR2 is FQDESV (reference sequence). The CDR3 contains 13 residues. V lost 2 bases, J lost 5 bases, and 8 bases lay in between. The CDR3 DNA follows: TGTGCCAGCAGCTTATTGGACTTAGATACGCAGTATTTT. Amino acids: CASSLLDLDTQYF. Filled out from reference TRBV11-1 and TRBJ2-3, the complete variable domain reads EAEVAQSPRYKITEKSQAVAFWCDPISGHATLYWYRQILGQGPELLVQFQDESVVDDSQLPKDRFSAERLKGVDSTLKIQPAELGDSAMYLCASSLLDLDTQYFGPGTRLTVL.

This chain uses TRBV10-1 with TRBJ1-1; D remains ambiguous. The CDR3 spans 14 residues. Germline CDR1 is WNHNN and CDR2 is SYGVQD (reference sequence). Trimming stripped 3 bases from V and 1 base from J, with 9 bases between. CDR3 nucleotides: TGCGCCAGCAGTGACCCTACTCAGAACACTGAAGCTTTCTTT. Translating it yields CASSDPTQNTEAFF.

V usage is TRBV6-6 and J usage is TRBJ1-2; TRBD1 aligns across 7 bases. Losses at the gene ends were 3 bases for V and 3 bases for J; bases not matched to a gene: 4. This CDR3 comprises 14 residues. Germline assignment: CDR1 MNHNY and CDR2 SVGAGI (reference sequence). CDR3 amino acids: CASSYAGTDYGYTF. The CDR3 DNA is TGTGCCAGCAGTTATGCTGGGACAGACTATGGCTACACCTTC.

This sequence joins TRBV6-5 and TRBJ2-3; possible D gene TRBD1, 6 bases. V was clipped by 2 bases and J by 5 bases, with 14 bases between them. The CDR3 runs 15 residues. CDR1 is MNHEY and CDR2 is SVGAGI in the germline V gene. The CDR3 here is CASSYRLGAGDTQYF. CDR3 DNA sequence: TGTGCCAGCAGTTACAGGCTGGGGGCGGGAGATACGCAGTATTTT.

The chain carries TRBV15 and TRBJ2-5; D is unresolved. The J call may be wrong; the DNA end is better matched by TRBJ2-7. The CDR3 loop spans 14 amino acids. CDR1 and CDR2 (germline): LNHNV, YYDKDF (reference sequence). This CDR3 is CATSRDAITYEQYF. In nucleotides, the CDR3 is TGTGCCACCAGCAGAGATGCAATAACCTACGAGCAGTACTTC.

This chain joins TRBV27 and TRBJ2-7; D remains unclear. Germline values: CDR1 MNHEY, CDR2 SMNVEV (reference sequence). V gave up 8 bases and J gave up 3 bases, with 17 bases separating them. This CDR3 is built from 14 residues. This chain's CDR3 is CASSPRYENYEQYF. CDR3 DNA: TGTGCCAGCTCCCCCCGTTACGAGAACTACGAGCAGTACTTC.

This clone was counted a few times. This rearrangement joins TRBV28 to TRBJ1-4; D gene ambiguous. This CDR3 spans 14 amino acids. CDR1 and CDR2 (germline): MDHEN, SYDVKM. The germline V and J ends were trimmed by 9 bases and 5 bases, with 16 bases remaining between them. The CDR3 reads CASSAGVENEKLFF. The DNA for the CDR3 is TGTGCCAGTTCGGCGGGCGTCGAGAATGAAAAACTGTTTTTT.

This clone has a handful of counts. The rearrangement joins TRBV11-2 to TRBJ1-1; D may be TRBD1 (5 bases). The germline V gene encodes CDR1 SGHAT and CDR2 FQNNGV. This CDR3 has 15 amino acids. The V gene lost 5 bases and the J gene lost 1 base, with 14 bases spanning the gap. The CDR3 loop is CASSPYGGANTEAFF. Here the CDR3 DNA reads TGTGCCAGCAGCCCCTACGGAGGGGCGAACACTGAAGCTTTCTTT.

The rearrangement links TRBV7-8 to TRBJ2-7; 7 bases map to TRBD1. The CDR3 is made up of 16 amino acids. Germline CDR1 SGHVS, CDR2 FQNEAQ. The junction had 16 bases not matched to a gene; V was cut back by 5 bases and J by 6 bases. The CDR3 is CASSPNAGTARGEQYF. CDR3 bases: TGTGCCAGCAGCCCGAACGCCGGGACAGCCAGGGGCGAGCAGTACTTC.

V is TRBV30 and J is TRBJ2-5; 13 bases align to TRBD2. The CDR3 sequence is 14 residues long. The V gene's germline CDR1 is GTSNPN and CDR2 SVGIG (reference sequence). J gave up 3 bases and V 6 bases, and 4 bases lay outside the gene matches. The CDR3 nucleotides read TGTGCCTGCCGAGGACTAGCGGGGGAAGAGACCCAGTACTTC. Its translation is CACRGLAGEETQYF.

The V call is TRBV4-2, the J call TRBJ2-1; 10 nucleotides align to TRBD2. The CDR3 covers 16 residues. After removal of 1 base from V and 7 bases from J, the junction contained 7 bases not matched to a gene. Germline V gene sequence: CDR1 LGHNA, CDR2 YNFKEQ. As DNA, the CDR3 is TGTGCCAGCAGCCAAGTGTTGCCTAGCGGGAGTAATGAGCAGTTCTTC. This gives the protein CASSQVLPSGSNEQFF.

The chain is built from TRBV25-1 and TRBJ2-1; D uncertain. CDR1 is MGHDK, CDR2 SYGVNS, per germline. Trimming cost V 3 bases and J 2 bases, with 11 bases left between them. CDR3 length equals 15 residues. In DNA form, the CDR3 reads TGTGCCAGCAGTGAGTTGGCAGACACCTACAATGAGCAGTTCTTC. It yields the protein CASSELADTYNEQFF.

J is TRBJ2-7 and V is TRBV7-8; TRBD2 matches at 9 bases. The germline V gene has CDR1 SGHVS and CDR2 FQNEAQ. The CDR3 runs 17 residues. After removal of 5 bases from V and 3 bases from J, the junction contained 14 bases not matched to a gene. CDR3 residues: CASSLRALAGDHYEQYF. Written as DNA, the CDR3 is TGTGCCAGCAGCCTCCGGGCACTAGCGGGCGACCACTACGAGCAGTACTTC.

V and J are TRBV25-1 and TRBJ1-5, with D perhaps matching TRBD1 (5 bases). Trimming took 3 bases from V and 4 from J, leaving 10 bases between them. CDR1 and CDR2 from the germline V gene are MGHDK and SYGVNS. The CDR3 is 14 residues long. The CDR3 DNA sequence: TGTGCCAGCAGTGATCCAGGGCAGAATCAGCCCCAGCATTTT. Its protein is CASSDPGQNQPQHF.

The chain couples TRBV27 to TRBJ2-1; TRBD2 aligns across 7 bases. Germline V CDR1 and CDR2: MNHEY, SMNVEV (reference sequence). The CDR3 is made up of 17 amino acids. The V gene end was trimmed by 5 bases and the J gene end by 1 base; junction bases not matched to a gene: 11. The CDR3 reads CASSGEPSGLSYNEQFF. The CDR3 coding sequence is TGTGCCAGCAGTGGCGAACCTAGCGGTCTTTCCTACAATGAGCAGTTCTTC.

The chain is built from TRBV27 and TRBJ2-3, with 14 bases fitting TRBD2. V lost 5 bases, J lost 9 bases, and 10 bases stayed unmatched. This CDR3 is 16 amino acids long. Germline loops: CDR1 MNHEY, CDR2 SMNVEV (reference sequence). This chain's CDR3 is CASSQVGLAGANTQYF. Here the CDR3 DNA reads TGTGCCAGCAGTCAAGTGGGACTAGCGGGAGCAAACACGCAGTATTTT.

This clone came up a few times. The chain recombines TRBV20-1 with TRBJ1-2; unclear D gene. Germline loops: CDR1 DFQATT, CDR2 SNEGSKA (reference sequence). The CDR3 runs 11 residues. CDR3 coding DNA: TGCAGGTCCCGGGGTGACTATGGCTACACCTTC. Translating it yields CRSRGDYGYTF.

V gene TRBV4-3 combines with J gene TRBJ2-5; a weak D match, TRBD2 (5 bases). The CDR3 spans 15 residues. The V end was cut by 4 bases, the J end by 6 bases, with 18 bases between. The germline gives CDR1 LGHNA, CDR2 YSLEER. DNA of the CDR3: TGCGCCAGCAGCCCTTTTCAGCCGGGGTCCAAGACCCAGTACTTC. As protein: CASSPFQPGSKTQYF.

V and J are TRBV11-2 and TRBJ2-7; D is possibly TRBD2 (5 bases). This CDR3 comprises 14 residues. Trimming pared 3 bases from V and 5 bases from J, leaving 14 bases between. Germline CDR1 SGHAT, CDR2 FQNNGV. CDR3 region: CASSFNREVHEQYF. CDR3 in DNA: TGTGCCAGCAGCTTTAATCGGGAAGTCCACGAGCAGTACTTC.

This chain links TRBV6-6 with TRBJ2-3; maybe TRBD2 (5 bases). The V gene's germline CDR1 is MNHNY and CDR2 SVGAGI (reference sequence). V was pared by 6 bases and J by 4 bases, with 8 bases between. The CDR3 sequence is 12 residues long. This chain's CDR3 is CASSPGADTQYF. CDR3 nucleotides: TGTGCCAGCAGCCCCGGGGCAGATACGCAGTATTTT.

This chain joins TRBV30 and TRBJ1-2; no firm D call. The length of the CDR3 is 14 residues. Trimming took off 0 bases at V and 1 base at J, with 9 bases between the two ends. Germline V gene sequence: CDR1 GTSNPN, CDR2 SVGIG (reference sequence). The CDR3 here is CAWSVLGVNYGYTF. As DNA, the CDR3 is TGTGCCTGGAGTGTACTCGGGGTTAACTATGGCTACACCTTC.

The rearrangement joins TRBV12-5 to TRBJ2-5; D might be TRBD2 (5 bases). The CDR3 totals 13 residues. The V and J ends lost 5 bases and 7 bases respectively, with 14 bases between them. Germline V gives CDR1 LGHNT, CDR2 FRNRAP. The CDR3 protein is CASGPGNAWTQYF. CDR3 DNA sequence: TGTGCTAGTGGTCCGGGGAACGCGTGGACCCAGTACTTC.

This clone has a handful of counts. The V gene is TRBV2, the J gene TRBJ1-2; TRBD1 is a possible D gene (6 bases). The CDR3 loop spans 12 amino acids. V was trimmed by 6 bases and J by 4 bases, leaving 9 bases between them. Germline V gene sequence: CDR1 SNHLY, CDR2 FYNNEI. The CDR3 sequence: CASRPDSYGYTF. The CDR3 DNA follows: TGTGCCAGCAGACCGGACAGCTATGGCTACACCTTC.